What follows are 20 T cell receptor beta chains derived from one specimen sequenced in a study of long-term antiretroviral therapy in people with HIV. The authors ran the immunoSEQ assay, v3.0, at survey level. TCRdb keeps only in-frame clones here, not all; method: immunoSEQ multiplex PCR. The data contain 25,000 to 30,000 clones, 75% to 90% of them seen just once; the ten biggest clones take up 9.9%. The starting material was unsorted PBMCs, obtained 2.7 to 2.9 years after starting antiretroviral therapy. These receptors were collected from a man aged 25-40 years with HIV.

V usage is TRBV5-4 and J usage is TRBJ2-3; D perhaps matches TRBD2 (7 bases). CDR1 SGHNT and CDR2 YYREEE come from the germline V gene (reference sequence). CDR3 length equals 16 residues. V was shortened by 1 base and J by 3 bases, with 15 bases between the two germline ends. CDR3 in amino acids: CASSLMRGGLTDTQYF. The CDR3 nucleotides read TGTGCCAGCAGCTTGATGAGGGGGGGCCTTACAGATACGCAGTATTTT.

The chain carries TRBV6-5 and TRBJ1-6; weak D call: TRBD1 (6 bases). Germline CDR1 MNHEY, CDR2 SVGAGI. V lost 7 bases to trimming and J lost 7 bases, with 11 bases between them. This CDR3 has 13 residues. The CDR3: CASNRGGNSPLHF. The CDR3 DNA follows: TGTGCCAGCAATAGAGGGGGAAATTCACCCCTCCACTTT.

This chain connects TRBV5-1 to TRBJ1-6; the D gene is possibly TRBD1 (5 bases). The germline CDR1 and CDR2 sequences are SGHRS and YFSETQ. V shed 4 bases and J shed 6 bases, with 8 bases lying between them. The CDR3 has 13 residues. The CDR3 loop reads CASSRDLNSPLHF. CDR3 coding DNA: TGCGCCAGCAGCCGGGACCTTAATTCACCCCTCCACTTT.

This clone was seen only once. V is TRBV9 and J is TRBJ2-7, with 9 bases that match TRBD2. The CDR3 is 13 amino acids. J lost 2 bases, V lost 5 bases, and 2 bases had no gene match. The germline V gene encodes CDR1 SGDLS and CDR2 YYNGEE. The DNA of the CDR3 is TGTGCCAGCAGTAGCGGGAGCCCCTACGAGCAGTACTTC. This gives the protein CASSSGSPYEQYF.

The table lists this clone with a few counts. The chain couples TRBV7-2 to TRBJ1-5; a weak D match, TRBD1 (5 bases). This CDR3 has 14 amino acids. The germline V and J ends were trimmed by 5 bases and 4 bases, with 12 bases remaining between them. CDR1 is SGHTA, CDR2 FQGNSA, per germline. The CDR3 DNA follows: TGTGCCAGCAGCCCCTCTGGGGGGAATCAGCCCCAGCATTTT. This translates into CASSPSGGNQPQHF.

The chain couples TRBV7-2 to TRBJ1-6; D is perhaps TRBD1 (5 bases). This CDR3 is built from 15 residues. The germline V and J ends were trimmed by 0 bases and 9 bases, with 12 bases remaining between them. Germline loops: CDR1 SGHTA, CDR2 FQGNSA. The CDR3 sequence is CASSLAQGAGSPLHF. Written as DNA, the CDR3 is TGTGCCAGCAGCTTAGCGCAAGGGGCGGGTTCACCCCTCCACTTT.

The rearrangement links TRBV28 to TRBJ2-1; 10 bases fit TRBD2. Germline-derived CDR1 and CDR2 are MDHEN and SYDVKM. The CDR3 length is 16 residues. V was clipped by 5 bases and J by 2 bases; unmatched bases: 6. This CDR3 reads CASSRGLAQAYNEQFF. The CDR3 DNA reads TGTGCCAGCAGTAGGGGACTAGCGCAAGCCTACAATGAGCAGTTCTTC.

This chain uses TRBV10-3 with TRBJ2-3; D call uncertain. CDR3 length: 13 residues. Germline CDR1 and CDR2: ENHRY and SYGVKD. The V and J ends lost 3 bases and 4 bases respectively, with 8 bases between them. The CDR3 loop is CAISDGSPDTQYF. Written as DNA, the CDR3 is TGTGCCATCAGTGATGGGTCCCCAGATACGCAGTATTTT.

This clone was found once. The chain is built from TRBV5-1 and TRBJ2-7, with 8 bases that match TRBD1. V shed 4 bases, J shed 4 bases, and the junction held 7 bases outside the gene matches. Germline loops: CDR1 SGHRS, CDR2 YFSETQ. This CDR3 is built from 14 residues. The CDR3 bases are TGCGCCAGCAGCCGCGGACAGGGAGTGTACGAGCAGTACTTC. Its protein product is CASSRGQGVYEQYF. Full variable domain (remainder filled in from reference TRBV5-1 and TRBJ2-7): KAGVTQTPRYLIKTRGQQVTLSCSPISGHRSVSWYQQTPGQGLQFLFEYFSETQRNKGNFPGRFSGRQFSNSRSEMNVSTLELGDSALYLCASSRGQGVYEQYFGPGTRLTVT.

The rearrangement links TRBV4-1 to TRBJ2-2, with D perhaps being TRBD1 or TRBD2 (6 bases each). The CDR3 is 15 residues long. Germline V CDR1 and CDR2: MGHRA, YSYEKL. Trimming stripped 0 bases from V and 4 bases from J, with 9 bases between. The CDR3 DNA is TGCGCCAGCAGCCAAGAAGGGGGGTTCACCGGGGAGCTGTTTTTT. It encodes CASSQEGGFTGELFF.

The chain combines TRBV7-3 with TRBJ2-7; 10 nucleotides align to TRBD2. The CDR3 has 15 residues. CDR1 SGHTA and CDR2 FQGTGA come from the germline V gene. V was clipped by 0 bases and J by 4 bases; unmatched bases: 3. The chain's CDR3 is CASSLTSGGEYEQYF. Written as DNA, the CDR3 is TGTGCCAGCAGCTTAACGAGCGGGGGGGAGTACGAGCAGTACTTC.

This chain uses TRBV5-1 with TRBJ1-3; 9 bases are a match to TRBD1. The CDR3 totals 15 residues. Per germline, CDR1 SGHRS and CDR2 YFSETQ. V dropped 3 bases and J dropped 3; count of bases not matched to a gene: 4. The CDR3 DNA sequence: TGCGCCAGCAGCTGGGACAGGGAATATGGAAACACCATATATTTT. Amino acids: CASSWDREYGNTIYF.

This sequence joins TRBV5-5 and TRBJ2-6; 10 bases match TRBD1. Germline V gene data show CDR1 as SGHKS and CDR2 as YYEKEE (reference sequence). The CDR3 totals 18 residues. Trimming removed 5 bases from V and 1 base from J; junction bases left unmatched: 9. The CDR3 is CASRSPGQGRSGANVLTF. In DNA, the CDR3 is TGTGCCAGCAGGTCCCCGGGACAGGGGAGGTCTGGGGCCAACGTCCTGACTTTC.

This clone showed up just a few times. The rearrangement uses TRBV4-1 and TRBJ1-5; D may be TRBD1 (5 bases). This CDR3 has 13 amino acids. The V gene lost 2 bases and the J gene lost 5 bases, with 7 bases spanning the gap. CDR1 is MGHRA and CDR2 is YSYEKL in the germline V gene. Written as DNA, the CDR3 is TGCGCCAGCAGCCAACAGGGTTATCAGCCCCAGCATTTT. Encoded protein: CASSQQGYQPQHF.

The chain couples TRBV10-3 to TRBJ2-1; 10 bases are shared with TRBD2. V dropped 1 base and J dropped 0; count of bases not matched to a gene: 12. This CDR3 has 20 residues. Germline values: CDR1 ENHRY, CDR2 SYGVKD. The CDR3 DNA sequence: TGTGCCATCAGTGAGTTGGGAACTAGCGGGGCCTCAATCTCCTACAATGAGCAGTTCTTC. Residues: CAISELGTSGASISYNEQFF.

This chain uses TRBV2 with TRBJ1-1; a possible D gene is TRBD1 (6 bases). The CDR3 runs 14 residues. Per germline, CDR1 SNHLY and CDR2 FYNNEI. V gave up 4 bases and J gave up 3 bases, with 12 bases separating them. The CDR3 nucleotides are TGTGCCAGCAGTGTGCGACAGGAGTACACTGAAGCTTTCTTT. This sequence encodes CASSVRQEYTEAFF.

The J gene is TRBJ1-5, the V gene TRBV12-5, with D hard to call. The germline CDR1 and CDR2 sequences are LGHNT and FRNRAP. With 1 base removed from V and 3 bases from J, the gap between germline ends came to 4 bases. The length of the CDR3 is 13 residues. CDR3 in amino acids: CASGLGDNQPQHF. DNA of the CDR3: TGTGCTAGTGGTTTGGGGGACAATCAGCCCCAGCATTTT.

CDR3 protein: CASSVEVKGSGANVLTF. CDR3 bases: TGTGCCAGCAGCGTCGAGGTTAAGGGCTCTGGGGCCAACGTCCTGACTTTC. This chain uses TRBV9 with TRBJ2-6; D unresolved. The CDR3 length is 17 residues. The germline V gene has CDR1 SGDLS and CDR2 YYNGEE. The V end lost 2 bases, the J end lost 0 bases, and 12 bases lay between the germline ends.

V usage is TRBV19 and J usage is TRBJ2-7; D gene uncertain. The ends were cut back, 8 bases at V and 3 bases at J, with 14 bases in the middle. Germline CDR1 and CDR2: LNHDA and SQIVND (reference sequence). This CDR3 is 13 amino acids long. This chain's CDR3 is CASHSHPNYEQYF. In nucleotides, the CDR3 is TGTGCCAGTCACAGCCATCCCAACTACGAGCAGTACTTC.

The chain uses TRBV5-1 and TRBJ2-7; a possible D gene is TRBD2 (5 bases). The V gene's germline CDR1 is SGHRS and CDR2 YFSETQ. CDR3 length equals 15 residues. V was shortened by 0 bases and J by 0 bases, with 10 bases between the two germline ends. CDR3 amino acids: CASSLAGKASYEQYF. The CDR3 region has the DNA TGCGCCAGCAGCTTGGCCGGGAAGGCCTCCTACGAGCAGTACTTC.